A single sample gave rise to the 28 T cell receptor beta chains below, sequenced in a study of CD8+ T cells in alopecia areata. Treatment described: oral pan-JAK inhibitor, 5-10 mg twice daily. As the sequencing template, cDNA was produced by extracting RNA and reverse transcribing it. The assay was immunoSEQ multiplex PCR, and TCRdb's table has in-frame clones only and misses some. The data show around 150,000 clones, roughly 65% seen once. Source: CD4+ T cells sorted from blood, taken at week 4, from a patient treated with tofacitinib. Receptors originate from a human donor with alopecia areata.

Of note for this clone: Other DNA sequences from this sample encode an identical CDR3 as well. DNA of the CDR3: TGCAGCGCAAGGACAGGGGGCAGTGAAAAACTGTTTTTT. It encodes CSARTGGSEKLFF. The rearrangement joins TRBV29-1 to TRBJ1-4; 11 positions match TRBD1. The V and J ends lost 7 bases and 7 bases, in that order; junction bases with no gene match: 5. The germline CDR1 and CDR2 sequences are SQVTM and ANQGSEA. The CDR3 totals 13 residues.

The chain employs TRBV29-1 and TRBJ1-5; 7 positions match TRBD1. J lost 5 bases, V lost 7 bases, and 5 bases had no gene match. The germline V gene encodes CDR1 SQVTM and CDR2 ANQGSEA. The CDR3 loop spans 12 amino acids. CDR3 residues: CSGGDRDQPQHF. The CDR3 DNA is TGCAGCGGTGGAGACAGGGATCAGCCCCAGCATTTT.

The CDR3, as DNA: TGTGCCGGCCAACGGGAGACTAATGAAAAACTGTTTTTT. Amino acid sequence: CAGQRETNEKLFF. This chain links TRBV6-1 with TRBJ1-4; D is unclear. Deletions cut 11 bases from V and 2 bases from J, with 12 bases between. Germline loops: CDR1 MNHNS, CDR2 SASEGT. The CDR3 is 13 amino acids.

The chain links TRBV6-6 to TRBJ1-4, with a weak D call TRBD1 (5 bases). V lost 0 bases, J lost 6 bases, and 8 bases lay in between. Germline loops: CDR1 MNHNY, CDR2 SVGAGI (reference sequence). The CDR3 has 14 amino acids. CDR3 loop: CASSYSGEDEKLFF. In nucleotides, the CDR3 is TGTGCCAGCAGTTACTCAGGGGAAGATGAAAAACTGTTTTTT.

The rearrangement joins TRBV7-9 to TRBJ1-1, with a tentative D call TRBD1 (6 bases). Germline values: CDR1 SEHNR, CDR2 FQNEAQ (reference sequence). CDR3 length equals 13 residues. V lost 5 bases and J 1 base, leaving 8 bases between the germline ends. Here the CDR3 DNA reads TGTGCCAGCAGCCAACAGGGGAACACTGAAGCTTTCTTT. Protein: CASSQQGNTEAFF.

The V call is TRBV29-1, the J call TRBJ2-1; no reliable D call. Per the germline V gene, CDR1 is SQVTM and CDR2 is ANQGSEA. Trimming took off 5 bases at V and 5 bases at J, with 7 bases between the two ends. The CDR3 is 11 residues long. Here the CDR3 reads CSVSPDNEQFF. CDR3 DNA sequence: TGCAGCGTTTCTCCCGACAATGAGCAGTTCTTC.

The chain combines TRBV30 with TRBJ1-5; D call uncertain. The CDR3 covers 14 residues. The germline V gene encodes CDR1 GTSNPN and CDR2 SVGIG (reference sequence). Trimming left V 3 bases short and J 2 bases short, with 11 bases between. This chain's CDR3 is CAWSPGPGNQPQHF. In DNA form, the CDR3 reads TGTGCCTGGAGCCCTGGCCCGGGCAATCAGCCCCAGCATTTT.

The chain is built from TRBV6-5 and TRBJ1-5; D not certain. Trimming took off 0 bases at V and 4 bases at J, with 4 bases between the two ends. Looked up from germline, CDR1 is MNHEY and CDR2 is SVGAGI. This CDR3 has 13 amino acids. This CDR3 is CASSYSRNQPQHF. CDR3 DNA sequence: TGTGCCAGCAGTTACTCACGGAATCAGCCCCAGCATTTT.

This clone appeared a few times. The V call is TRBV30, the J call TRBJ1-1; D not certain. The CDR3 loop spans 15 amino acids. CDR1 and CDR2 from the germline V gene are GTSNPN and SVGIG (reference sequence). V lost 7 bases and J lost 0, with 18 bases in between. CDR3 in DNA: TGTGCCTCCTCGGAAGGCCTAACCATGAACACTGAAGCTTTCTTT. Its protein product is CASSEGLTMNTEAFF.

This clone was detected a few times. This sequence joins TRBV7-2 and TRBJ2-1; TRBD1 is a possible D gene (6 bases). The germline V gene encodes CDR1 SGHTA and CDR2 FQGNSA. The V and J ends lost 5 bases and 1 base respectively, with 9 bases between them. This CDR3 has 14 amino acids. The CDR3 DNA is TGTGCCAGCAGCCGCGACAGGTCCTACAATGAGCAGTTCTTC. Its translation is CASSRDRSYNEQFF.

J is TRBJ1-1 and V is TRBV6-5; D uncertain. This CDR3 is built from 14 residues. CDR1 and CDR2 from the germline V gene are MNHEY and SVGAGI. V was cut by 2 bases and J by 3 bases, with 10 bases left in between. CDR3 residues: CASSYRDKHTEAFF. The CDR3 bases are TGTGCCAGCAGTTACAGGGATAAGCACACTGAAGCTTTCTTT.

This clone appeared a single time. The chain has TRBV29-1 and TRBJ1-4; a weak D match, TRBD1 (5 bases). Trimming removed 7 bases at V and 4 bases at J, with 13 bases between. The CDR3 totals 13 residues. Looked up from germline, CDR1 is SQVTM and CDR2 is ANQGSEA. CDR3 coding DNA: TGCAGCGCTTTAGACAGCGGTAATGAAAAACTGTTTTTT. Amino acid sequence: CSALDSGNEKLFF.

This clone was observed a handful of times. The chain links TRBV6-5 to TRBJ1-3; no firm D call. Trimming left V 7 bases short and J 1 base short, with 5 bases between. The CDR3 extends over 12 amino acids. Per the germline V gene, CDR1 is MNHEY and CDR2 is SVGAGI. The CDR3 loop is CASMESGNTIYF. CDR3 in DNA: TGTGCCAGCATGGAATCTGGAAACACCATATATTTT.

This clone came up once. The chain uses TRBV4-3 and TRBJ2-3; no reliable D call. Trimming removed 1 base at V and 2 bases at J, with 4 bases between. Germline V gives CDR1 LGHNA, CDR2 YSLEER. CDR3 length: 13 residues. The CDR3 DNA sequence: TGCGCCAGCAGCCAAGGCGCCACAGATACGCAGTATTTT. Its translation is CASSQGATDTQYF.

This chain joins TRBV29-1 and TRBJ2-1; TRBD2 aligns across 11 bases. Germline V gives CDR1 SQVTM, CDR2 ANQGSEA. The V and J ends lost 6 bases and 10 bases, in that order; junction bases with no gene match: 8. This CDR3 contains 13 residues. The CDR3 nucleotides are TGCAGCGTCAATAGCGGGGGGGCTCGAGAGCAGTTCTTC. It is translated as CSVNSGGAREQFF.

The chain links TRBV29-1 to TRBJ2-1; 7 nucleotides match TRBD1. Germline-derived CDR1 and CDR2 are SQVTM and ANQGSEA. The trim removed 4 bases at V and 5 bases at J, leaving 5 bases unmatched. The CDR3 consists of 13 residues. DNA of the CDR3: TGCAGCGTTGCGAGGGGGCGAAACAATGAGCAGTTCTTC. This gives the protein CSVARGRNNEQFF.

Here the CDR3 reads CASSAGYRGPYNEQFF. In DNA, the CDR3 is TGTGCCAGCAGCGCAGGTTACAGGGGGCCGTACAATGAGCAGTTCTTC. The chain carries TRBV5-6 and TRBJ2-1; 9 positions match TRBD1. The CDR3 covers 16 residues. The V and J ends lost 4 bases and 4 bases, in that order; junction bases with no gene match: 9. Germline V gene data show CDR1 as SGHDT and CDR2 as YYEEEE.

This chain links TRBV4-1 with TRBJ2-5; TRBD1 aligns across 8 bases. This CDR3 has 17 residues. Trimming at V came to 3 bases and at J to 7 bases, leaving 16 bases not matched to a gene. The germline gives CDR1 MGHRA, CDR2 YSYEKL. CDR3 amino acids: CASSHLIPQGARGTQYF. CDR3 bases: TGCGCCAGCAGCCACCTAATCCCTCAGGGGGCGCGGGGGACCCAGTACTTC.

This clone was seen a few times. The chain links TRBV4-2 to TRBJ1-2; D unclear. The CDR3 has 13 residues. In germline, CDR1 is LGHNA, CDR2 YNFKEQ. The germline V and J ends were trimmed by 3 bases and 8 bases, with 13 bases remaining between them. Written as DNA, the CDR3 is TGTGCCAGCAGCCAGGAGGGCTTGTTGGGCTACACCTTC. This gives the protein CASSQEGLLGYTF.

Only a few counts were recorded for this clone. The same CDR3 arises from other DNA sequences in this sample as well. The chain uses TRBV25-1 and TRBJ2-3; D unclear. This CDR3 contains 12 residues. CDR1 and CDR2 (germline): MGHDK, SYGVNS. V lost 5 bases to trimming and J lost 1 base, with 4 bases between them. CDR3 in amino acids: CASSRGTDTQYF. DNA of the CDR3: TGTGCCAGCAGTCGAGGCACAGATACGCAGTATTTT.

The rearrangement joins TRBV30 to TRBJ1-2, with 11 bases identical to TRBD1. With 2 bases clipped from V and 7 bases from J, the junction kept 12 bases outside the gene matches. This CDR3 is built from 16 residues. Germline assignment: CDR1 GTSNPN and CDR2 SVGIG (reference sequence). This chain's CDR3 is CAWSRTGGPRGGGYTF. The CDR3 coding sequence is TGTGCCTGGAGTCGGACAGGGGGCCCCCGAGGTGGTGGCTACACCTTC.

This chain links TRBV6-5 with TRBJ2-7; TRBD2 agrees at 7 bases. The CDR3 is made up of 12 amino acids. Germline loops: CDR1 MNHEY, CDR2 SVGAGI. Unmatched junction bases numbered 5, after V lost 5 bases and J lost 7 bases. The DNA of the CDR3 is TGTGCCAGCAGTCGGGGGGAGGGGGAGCAGTACTTC. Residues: CASSRGEGEQYF.

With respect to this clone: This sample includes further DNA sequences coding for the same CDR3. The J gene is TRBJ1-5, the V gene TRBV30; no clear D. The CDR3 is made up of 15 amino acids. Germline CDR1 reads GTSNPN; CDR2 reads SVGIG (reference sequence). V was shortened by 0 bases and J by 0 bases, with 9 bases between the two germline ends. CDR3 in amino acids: CAWSVRRDSNQPQHF. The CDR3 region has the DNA TGTGCCTGGAGTGTAAGGCGTGATAGCAATCAGCCCCAGCATTTT.

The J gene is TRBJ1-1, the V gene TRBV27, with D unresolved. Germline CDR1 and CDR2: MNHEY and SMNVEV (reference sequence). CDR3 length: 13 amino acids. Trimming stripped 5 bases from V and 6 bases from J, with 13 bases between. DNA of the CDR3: TGTGCCAGCAGTCTCTTGAGTCCCCCTGAAGCTTTCTTT. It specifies CASSLLSPPEAFF.

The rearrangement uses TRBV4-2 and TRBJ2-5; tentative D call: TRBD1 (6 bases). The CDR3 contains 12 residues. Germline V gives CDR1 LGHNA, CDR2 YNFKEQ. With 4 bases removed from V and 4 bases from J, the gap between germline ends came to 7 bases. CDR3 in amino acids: CASSLQGETQYF. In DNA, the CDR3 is TGTGCCAGCAGCCTACAGGGAGAGACCCAGTACTTC.

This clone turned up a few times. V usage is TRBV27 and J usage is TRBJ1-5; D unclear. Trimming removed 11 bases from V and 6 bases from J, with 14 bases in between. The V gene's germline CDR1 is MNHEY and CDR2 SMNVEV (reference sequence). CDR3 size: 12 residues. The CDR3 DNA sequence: TGTGCCTCAGCCTACCCGGGTCAGCCCCAGCATTTT. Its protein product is CASAYPGQPQHF.

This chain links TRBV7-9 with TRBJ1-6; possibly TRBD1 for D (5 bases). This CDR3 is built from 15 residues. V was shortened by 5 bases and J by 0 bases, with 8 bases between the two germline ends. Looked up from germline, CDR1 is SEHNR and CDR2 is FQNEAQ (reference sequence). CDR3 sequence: CASSGGSSYNSPLHF. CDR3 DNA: TGTGCCAGCAGCGGGGGTAGCTCCTATAATTCACCCCTCCACTTT.

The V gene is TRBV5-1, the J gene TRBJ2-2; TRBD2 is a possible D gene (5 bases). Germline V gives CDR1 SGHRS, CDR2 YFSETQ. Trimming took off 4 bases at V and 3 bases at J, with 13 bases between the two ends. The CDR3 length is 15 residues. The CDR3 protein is CASSARLADTGELFF. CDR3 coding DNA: TGCGCCAGCAGCGCTCGCCTAGCAGACACCGGGGAGCTGTTTTTT.